The sequence of this TCR beta chain was determined in a study of regulatory T cells in long-lasting Graves disease. Construction of TCR beta libraries relied on iRepertoire HTBI primers and on Arm-PCR targeting CDR3 regions. TCRdb re-called the multiplex PCR reads with MiXCR, one entry per CDR3 protein. Of approximately 400,000 distinct CDR3 sequences listed, approximately 10% are singletons. Time point noted: newly diagnosed GD, antithyroid drugs for less than 3 months. Isolated PBMC RNA provided the starting material for the TCR library. This clonotype has at least ten counts. The ends lost 7 bases at V and 5 bases at J; junction bases unmatched: 9. This CDR3 contains 16 residues. Germline-derived CDR1 and CDR2 are MNHNS and SASEGT. These data also formed part of another study, on T cells in Graves' hyperthyroidism and ophthalmopathy.

This receptor was obtained from a woman aged 18-29 years with Graves disease. The sequences come from peripheral blood mononuclear cells (PBMCs), collected at new diagnosis, from a patient treated with antithyroid drugs. The chain has TRBV6-1 and TRBJ2-1, with TRBD2 matching over 12 bases. In DNA, the CDR3 is TGTGCCAGCACCTCCCTAGCGGGGGGGCCGAACAATGAGCAGTTCTTC. It encodes CASTSLAGGPNNEQFF.